A single sample gave rise to the 30 T cell receptor beta chains below, sequenced in a study of beta chain features in type 1 diabetes. Sequenced material consisted of expressed TCRB transcripts (all of the isolated RNA was reverse transcribed). Repertoires were generated with immunoSEQ multiplex PCR, while TCRdb's copy carries only in-frame clones and drops some. Seen here are about 340,000 clones, 8% observed once, and the top ten hold less than 0.5%. Sequencing used central memory CD4+ T cells from blood. The source of these receptors is a woman aged 18-30 years in good health.

This clone turned up a few times. This chain connects TRBV27 to TRBJ2-2, with a possible D match to TRBD2 (5 bases). Germline V CDR1 and CDR2: MNHEY, SMNVEV (reference sequence). The germline V and J ends were trimmed by 2 bases and 8 bases, with 9 bases remaining between them. The CDR3 has 13 amino acids. CDR3 in amino acids: CASSLEGLGELFF. The CDR3 DNA reads as TGTGCCAGCAGTTTAGAGGGTCTGGGGGAGCTGTTTTTT.

This clone came up a few times. The chain links TRBV5-5 to TRBJ2-7; D is possibly TRBD2 (6 bases). The germline V gene has CDR1 SGHKS and CDR2 YYEKEE (reference sequence). CDR3 size: 13 residues. Trimming stripped 7 bases from V and 5 bases from J, with 16 bases between. CDR3 residues: CASASWGGNEQYF. The DNA of the CDR3 is TGTGCCAGCGCCTCCTGGGGAGGCAACGAGCAGTACTTC.

This clone was seen only a few times. This chain connects TRBV5-1 to TRBJ2-1; 8 bases are shared with TRBD1. The germline gives CDR1 SGHRS, CDR2 YFSETQ. The CDR3 contains 13 residues. The trim removed 5 bases at V and 9 bases at J, leaving 7 bases unmatched. CDR3 sequence: CASSATQGAEQFF. CDR3 bases: TGCGCCAGCAGTGCCACTCAGGGGGCTGAGCAGTTCTTC. The whole variable domain, remainder taken from reference TRBV5-1 and TRBJ2-1, is KAGVTQTPRYLIKTRGQQVTLSCSPISGHRSVSWYQQTPGQGLQFLFEYFSETQRNKGNFPGRFSGRQFSNSRSEMNVSTLELGDSALYLCASSATQGAEQFFGPGTRLTVL.

This clone has more than one count but fewer than ten. The chain recombines TRBV4-2 with TRBJ2-1; a possible D gene is TRBD2 (5 bases). V lost 0 bases, J lost 10 bases, and 13 bases lay in between. Germline-derived CDR1 and CDR2 are LGHNA and YNFKEQ. The CDR3 is made up of 14 amino acids. CDR3 DNA: TGTGCCAGCAGCCAAGATCTTGCGACTAACGAGCAGTTCTTC. This translates into CASSQDLATNEQFF.

This clone came up a few times. The chain recombines TRBV28 with TRBJ2-3; 9 bases are shared with TRBD2. Germline CDR1 MDHEN, CDR2 SYDVKM. CDR3 length: 16 residues. The V segment lost 5 bases and the J segment 4 bases; nucleotides outside the gene matches: 10. CDR3 protein: CASSPLDSGRSDTQYF. Here the CDR3 DNA reads TGTGCCAGCAGTCCCCTTGATAGCGGGAGATCAGATACGCAGTATTTT.

This clone was observed a handful of times. The CDR3 sequence is CSADGGGDEQFF. In nucleotides, the CDR3 is TGCAGCGCGGACGGAGGGGGAGATGAGCAGTTCTTC. The chain couples TRBV29-1 to TRBJ2-1; D might be TRBD1 or TRBD2, each matching 6 bases. V was clipped by 7 bases and J by 8 bases, with 15 bases between them. This CDR3 has 12 residues. CDR1 is SQVTM, CDR2 ANQGSEA, per germline.

The gene calls are TRBV28 and TRBJ1-5; the match to TRBD1 covers 8 bases. Trimming cost V 6 bases and J 7 bases; bases outside gene matches: 8. CDR1 is MDHEN and CDR2 is SYDVKM in the germline V gene. This CDR3 comprises 14 residues. The CDR3 region has the DNA TGTGCCAGCAGGGACGGACAGGGTGGACAGCCCCAGCATTTT. Translated: CASRDGQGGQPQHF.

This clone has just a few counts. The rearrangement joins TRBV7-2 to TRBJ2-5; D gene ambiguous. The V end was cut by 6 bases, the J end by 5 bases, with 16 bases between. The CDR3 spans 14 residues. Germline V gene lookup returns CDR1 SGHTA and CDR2 FQGNSA. The CDR3 region has the DNA TGTGCCAGCAGTTTTACACCTGACCGTGAGACCCAGTACTTC. Protein product: CASSFTPDRETQYF.

This clone was counted many times. The chain is built from TRBV6-6 and TRBJ1-5; D unclear. Trimming left V 5 bases short and J 1 base short, with 9 bases between. This CDR3 is 14 amino acids long. Germline-derived CDR1 and CDR2 are MNHNY and SVGAGI (reference sequence). In nucleotides, the CDR3 is TGTGCCAGCAGTCGCCCTGGAAGCAATCAGCCCCAGCATTTT. It is translated as CASSRPGSNQPQHF.

This clone was recorded a few times. This rearrangement joins TRBV19 to TRBJ1-5; TRBD1 is a possible D gene (5 bases). The CDR3 length is 14 residues. V lost 3 bases and J lost 1, with 7 bases in between. CDR1 is LNHDA, CDR2 SQIVND, per germline (reference sequence). The CDR3 reads CASSIGGSNQPQHF. The CDR3 DNA sequence: TGTGCCAGTAGTATCGGGGGAAGCAATCAGCCCCAGCATTTT.

The chain is built from TRBV5-8 and TRBJ2-7; D is ambiguous. This CDR3 region has 11 residues. The germline CDR1 and CDR2 sequences are SGHTS and YDEGEE. V lost 1 base and J 6 bases, leaving 5 bases between the germline ends. The CDR3 loop reads CASSLRLEQYF. The CDR3 nucleotides read TGTGCCAGCAGCTTGAGACTCGAGCAGTACTTC.

This clone was counted a few times. The V and J genes are TRBV5-4 and TRBJ2-2, with 12 positions matching TRBD2. The CDR3 extends over 16 amino acids. V lost 5 bases, J lost 5 bases, and 7 bases stayed unmatched. Germline V gene data show CDR1 as SGHNT and CDR2 as YYREEE (reference sequence). The CDR3 bases are TGTGCCAGCAGAAAGACTAGCGGGAGTGGTACCGGGGAGCTGTTTTTT. It codes for CASRKTSGSGTGELFF.

This clone turned up a few times. CDR3 in DNA: TGTGCCAGCAGCTTAGTCTCGACAGGGGCCCTCTACAATGAGCAGTTCTTC. Translation gives CASSLVSTGALYNEQFF. This chain connects TRBV7-2 to TRBJ2-1, with TRBD1 matching 8 bases. The germline V gene has CDR1 SGHTA and CDR2 FQGNSA. V gave up 1 base and J gave up 3 bases; unmatched junction bases: 8. The CDR3 covers 17 residues.

In nucleotides, the CDR3 is TGTGCCAGCAGCCCAGGGCCTGCTAATGAAAAACTGTTTTTT. It yields the protein CASSPGPANEKLFF. The chain has TRBV7-9 and TRBJ1-4; maybe TRBD1 (5 bases). The CDR3 runs to 14 residues. The V end lost 5 bases, the J end lost 3 bases, and 10 bases lay between the germline ends. The germline V gene encodes CDR1 SEHNR and CDR2 FQNEAQ (reference sequence).

The V gene is TRBV29-1, the J gene TRBJ2-7; tentatively, D is TRBD2 (6 bases). Germline V CDR1 and CDR2: SQVTM, ANQGSEA. Trimming cost V 7 bases and J 0 bases, with 16 bases left between them. The CDR3 is 14 amino acids. CDR3 sequence (DNA): TGCAGCGCCGAATCTAGCGAGAGCTCCTACGAGCAGTACTTC. Its protein product is CSAESSESSYEQYF.

This clone has more than one count but fewer than ten. The chain joins TRBV27 to TRBJ2-2, with 7 positions matching TRBD2. J lost 7 bases, V lost 7 bases, and 9 bases had no gene match. The CDR3 runs to 14 residues. CDR1 is MNHEY and CDR2 is SMNVEV in the germline V gene (reference sequence). The CDR3 is CASNNGRMNGELFF. The CDR3 nucleotides read TGTGCCAGCAATAACGGGAGGATGAACGGGGAGCTGTTTTTT.

This chain uses TRBV6-1 with TRBJ2-6; unclear D gene. The CDR3 totals 15 residues. CDR1 is MNHNS, CDR2 SASEGT, per germline. Trimming removed 4 bases at V and 0 bases at J, with 7 bases between. In DNA, the CDR3 is TGTGCCAGCAGTGCCCAGGCCTCTGGGGCCAACGTCCTGACTTTC. It specifies CASSAQASGANVLTF.

The gene calls are TRBV5-1 and TRBJ2-7, with 8 bases that match TRBD1. The junction had 2 bases not matched to a gene; V was cut back by 0 bases and J by 3 bases. In germline, CDR1 is SGHRS, CDR2 YFSETQ. The CDR3 has 14 amino acids. This CDR3 reads CASSLGDRFYEQYF. In DNA form, the CDR3 reads TGCGCCAGCAGCTTGGGGGACAGGTTCTACGAGCAGTACTTC.

This clone was recorded a few times. The chain combines TRBV5-1 with TRBJ1-1; 8 bases fit TRBD1. V dropped 6 bases and J dropped 5; count of bases not matched to a gene: 3. CDR1 SGHRS and CDR2 YFSETQ come from the germline V gene. The CDR3 loop spans 12 amino acids. The CDR3 region is CASTGQGTEAFF. The CDR3 DNA sequence: TGCGCCAGCACTGGACAGGGTACTGAAGCTTTCTTT. The full variable domain, its missing parts supplied by reference TRBV5-1 and TRBJ1-1, is KAGVTQTPRYLIKTRGQQVTLSCSPISGHRSVSWYQQTPGQGLQFLFEYFSETQRNKGNFPGRFSGRQFSNSRSEMNVSTLELGDSALYLCASTGQGTEAFFGQGTRLTVV.

This clone has just a few counts. The chain is built from TRBV28 and TRBJ1-2, with 7 nucleotides matching TRBD1. CDR1 and CDR2 from the germline V gene are MDHEN and SYDVKM. CDR3 length equals 15 residues. Trimming cost V 3 bases and J 4 bases; bases outside gene matches: 8. The CDR3 DNA reads as TGTGCCAGCAGTTTCGGAGGGGGCACTAGCTATGGCTACACCTTC. Its translation: CASSFGGGTSYGYTF.

The chain carries TRBV7-2 and TRBJ2-3; D not certain. This CDR3 spans 14 amino acids. The V end was cut by 1 base, the J end by 4 bases, with 9 bases between. Germline V CDR1 and CDR2: SGHTA, FQGNSA. In DNA form, the CDR3 reads TGTGCCAGCAGCTTAGACCCTGTTGCAGATACGCAGTATTTT. Protein product: CASSLDPVADTQYF.

This clone showed up just once. The chain employs TRBV5-6 and TRBJ2-5, with 12 nucleotides matching TRBD2. The germline V gene encodes CDR1 SGHDT and CDR2 YYEEEE. CDR3 size: 17 residues. V trimming: 6 bases; J trimming: 4 bases; junction bases outside the gene matches: 13. The CDR3 coding sequence is TGTGCCAGCACCCTAACTCCAACTAGCGGGAGGCCAGAGACCCAGTACTTC. Its translation is CASTLTPTSGRPETQYF.

The table lists this clone with many counts. The DNA for the CDR3 is TGTGCCAGCAGGGATAGCGGGACCAGCACAGATACGCAGTATTTT. Encoded protein: CASRDSGTSTDTQYF. The genes are TRBV6-1 and TRBJ2-3; the match to TRBD2 covers 8 bases. The CDR3 has 15 amino acids. CDR1 is MNHNS, CDR2 SASEGT, per germline. The V segment lost 6 bases and the J segment 0 bases; nucleotides outside the gene matches: 5.

The sample holds many counts of this clone. The V gene is TRBV6-5, the J gene TRBJ1-2; TRBD1 agrees at 11 bases. The CDR3 has 16 residues. Germline V gene lookup returns CDR1 MNHEY and CDR2 SVGAGI. V was clipped by 2 bases and J by 5 bases; unmatched bases: 7. CDR3 region: CASSYLRTGGGYGYTF. The CDR3 bases are TGTGCCAGCAGTTACCTCCGGACAGGGGGCGGATATGGCTACACCTTC.

The V gene is TRBV20-1, the J gene TRBJ2-5, with 8 nucleotides matching TRBD2. V lost 6 bases and J lost 5; bases outside the gene matches: 2. This CDR3 comprises 11 residues. The V gene's germline CDR1 is DFQATT and CDR2 SNEGSKA (reference sequence). CDR3 loop: CSAAGVETQYF. The CDR3 DNA reads as TGCAGTGCAGCGGGAGTTGAGACCCAGTACTTC.

This clone appeared a single time. The CDR3: CASISDPSTDTQYF. The CDR3 region has the DNA TGTGCCAGCATCTCGGATCCGTCCACAGATACGCAGTATTTT. The rearrangement uses TRBV6-1 and TRBJ2-3; no definite D call. The CDR3 is made up of 14 amino acids. CDR1 and CDR2 from the germline V gene are MNHNS and SASEGT. V was pared by 7 bases and J by 2 bases, with 13 bases between.

This clone was seen only a few times. The chain recombines TRBV28 with TRBJ2-7; 8 bases map to TRBD1. This CDR3 is 12 amino acids long. V lost 10 bases and J lost 2; bases outside the gene matches: 4. Germline V gives CDR1 MDHEN, CDR2 SYDVKM. CDR3: CATYRGTYEQYF. The CDR3 DNA reads TGTGCCACGTACAGGGGGACCTACGAGCAGTACTTC.

The table lists this clone with a few counts. The genes are TRBV12-5 and TRBJ2-3; D not resolved. Germline V gene sequence: CDR1 LGHNT, CDR2 FRNRAP. Deletions cut 1 base from V and 4 bases from J, with 6 bases between. This CDR3 comprises 13 residues. The CDR3 DNA sequence: TGTGCTAGTGGTTTGGGACAAGCAGATACGCAGTATTTT. Translated: CASGLGQADTQYF.

This clone was seen many times. This sample also contains other DNA sequences that code for the same CDR3. The chain couples TRBV28 to TRBJ1-2; D gene unclear. Per germline, CDR1 MDHEN and CDR2 SYDVKM. This CDR3 is 12 amino acids long. V lost 3 bases and J 5 bases, leaving 7 bases between the germline ends. CDR3 sequence: CASSFKGYGYTF. CDR3 DNA: TGTGCCAGCAGTTTTAAGGGTTATGGCTACACCTTC.

This clone was seen a few times. The V and J genes are TRBV4-3 and TRBJ2-7; 8 positions agree with TRBD1. The CDR3 consists of 15 residues. Losses at the gene ends were 3 bases for V and 0 bases for J; bases not matched to a gene: 4. Germline V lookup: CDR1 LGHNA, CDR2 YSLEER. DNA of the CDR3: TGCGCCAGCAGCCACAGACAGGGGACCTCCTACGAGCAGTACTTC. Residues: CASSHRQGTSYEQYF.